This T cell receptor (beta chain) was captured by sequencing in a study of blood T cell repertoires in COVID-19. Profiled with immunoSEQ multiplex PCR; TCRdb holds only in-frame clones, not every one. The sample consists of 250,000 or so clones, 70% to 90% of them appearing once. The germline V gene has CDR1 SGHDN and CDR2 FVKESK. Trimming cost V 4 bases and J 5 bases; bases outside gene matches: 16. The CDR3 runs to 17 residues. The TCR originated in a woman in her 50s who had been exposed to COVID-19. This chain uses TRBV14 with TRBJ2-5; 7 bases are a match to TRBD2. Sequencing used PBMCs or T cells enriched from blood (not recorded which). CDR3 coding DNA: TGTGCCAGCAGCCCGGGGGGAGAGGCGCTTAAGAAGGAGACCCAGTACTTC. Translation gives CASSPGGEALKKETQYF.